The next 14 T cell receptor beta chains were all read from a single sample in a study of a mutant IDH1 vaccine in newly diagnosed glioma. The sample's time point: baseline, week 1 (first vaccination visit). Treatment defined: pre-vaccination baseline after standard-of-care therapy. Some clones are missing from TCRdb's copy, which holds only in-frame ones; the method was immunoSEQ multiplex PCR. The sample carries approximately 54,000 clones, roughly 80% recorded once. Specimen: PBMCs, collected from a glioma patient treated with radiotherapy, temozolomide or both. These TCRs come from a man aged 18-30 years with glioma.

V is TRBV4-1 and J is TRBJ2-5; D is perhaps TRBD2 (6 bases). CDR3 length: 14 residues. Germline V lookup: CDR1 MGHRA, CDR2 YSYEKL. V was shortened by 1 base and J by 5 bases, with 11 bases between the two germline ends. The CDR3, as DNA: TGCGCCAGCAGCCAAGCGGAGGGGTTGGAGACCCAGTACTTC. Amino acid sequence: CASSQAEGLETQYF.

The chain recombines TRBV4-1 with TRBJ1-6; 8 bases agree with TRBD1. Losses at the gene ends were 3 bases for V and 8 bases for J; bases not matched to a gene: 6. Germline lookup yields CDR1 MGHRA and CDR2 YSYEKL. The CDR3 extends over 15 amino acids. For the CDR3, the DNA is TGCGCCAGCAGCCAGTCCGGGACAGGCTATTCACCCCTCCACTTT. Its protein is CASSQSGTGYSPLHF.

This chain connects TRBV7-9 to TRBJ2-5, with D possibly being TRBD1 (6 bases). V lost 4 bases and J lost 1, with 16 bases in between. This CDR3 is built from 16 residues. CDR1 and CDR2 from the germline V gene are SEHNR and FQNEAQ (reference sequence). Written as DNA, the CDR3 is TGTGCCAGCAGCTCCACCCGGACAGATCTCCAAGAGACCCAGTACTTC. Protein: CASSSTRTDLQETQYF.

The CDR3 is CASSAPDEVTDTQYF. Written as DNA, the CDR3 is TGTGCCAGCAGTGCACCTGATGAAGTCACAGATACGCAGTATTTT. This chain joins TRBV25-1 and TRBJ2-3; D is undetermined. CDR3 length: 15 amino acids. CDR1 is MGHDK, CDR2 SYGVNS, per germline. The V gene lost 4 bases and the J gene lost 2 bases, with 13 bases spanning the gap.

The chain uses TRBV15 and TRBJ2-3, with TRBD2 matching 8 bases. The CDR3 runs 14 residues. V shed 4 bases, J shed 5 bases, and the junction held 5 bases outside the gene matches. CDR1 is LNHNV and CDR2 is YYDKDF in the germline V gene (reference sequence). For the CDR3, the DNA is TGTGCCACCAGCATAGCGGGGATAGAAGATACGCAGTATTTT. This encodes CATSIAGIEDTQYF.

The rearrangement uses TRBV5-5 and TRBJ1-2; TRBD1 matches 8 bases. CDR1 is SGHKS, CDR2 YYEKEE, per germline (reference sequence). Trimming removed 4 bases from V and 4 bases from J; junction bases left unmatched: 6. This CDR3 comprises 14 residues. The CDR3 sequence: CASSPETGAYGYTF. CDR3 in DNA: TGTGCCAGCAGCCCCGAGACAGGGGCCTATGGCTACACCTTC.

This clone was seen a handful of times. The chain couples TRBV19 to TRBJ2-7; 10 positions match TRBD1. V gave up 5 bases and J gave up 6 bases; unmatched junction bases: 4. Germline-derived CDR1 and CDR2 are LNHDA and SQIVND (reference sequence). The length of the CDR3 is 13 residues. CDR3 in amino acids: CASSRDRGIEQYF. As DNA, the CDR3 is TGTGCCAGTAGTCGGGACAGGGGTATCGAGCAGTACTTC.

The DNA of the CDR3 is TGTGCCAGCAGAGGAAGACAGGGAGGTGATTCACCCCTCCACTTT. This codes for CASRGRQGGDSPLHF. The gene calls are TRBV6-6 and TRBJ1-6, with 7 bases that match TRBD1. The trim removed 6 bases at V and 8 bases at J, leaving 10 bases unmatched. The germline V gene encodes CDR1 MNHNY and CDR2 SVGAGI (reference sequence). This CDR3 comprises 15 residues.

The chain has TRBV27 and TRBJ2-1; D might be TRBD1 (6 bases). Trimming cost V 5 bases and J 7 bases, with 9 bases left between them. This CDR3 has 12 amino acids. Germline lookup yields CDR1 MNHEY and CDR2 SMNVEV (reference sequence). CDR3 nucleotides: TGTGCCAGCAGTCATCAGGGGAATGAGCAGTTCTTC. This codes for CASSHQGNEQFF.

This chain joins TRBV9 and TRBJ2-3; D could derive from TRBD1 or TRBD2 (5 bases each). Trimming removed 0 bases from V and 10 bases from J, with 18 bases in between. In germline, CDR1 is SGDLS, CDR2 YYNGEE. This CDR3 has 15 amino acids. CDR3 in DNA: TGTGCCAGCAGCGTAGAGGGACGGGAAGGGGAATCGCAGTATTTT. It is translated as CASSVEGREGESQYF.

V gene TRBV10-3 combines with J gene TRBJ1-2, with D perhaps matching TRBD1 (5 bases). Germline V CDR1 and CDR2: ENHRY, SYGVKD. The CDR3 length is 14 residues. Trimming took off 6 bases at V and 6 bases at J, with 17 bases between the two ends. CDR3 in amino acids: CAIRNRGAGDGYTF. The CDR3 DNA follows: TGTGCCATCAGGAACCGAGGGGCCGGCGATGGCTACACCTTC.

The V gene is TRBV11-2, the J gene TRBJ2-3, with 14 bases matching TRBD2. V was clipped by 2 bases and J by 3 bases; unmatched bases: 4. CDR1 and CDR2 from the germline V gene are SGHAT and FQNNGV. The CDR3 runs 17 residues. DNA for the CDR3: TGTGCCAGCAGCTTAACGGGACTAGCGGGAGAAACAGATACGCAGTATTTT. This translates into CASSLTGLAGETDTQYF. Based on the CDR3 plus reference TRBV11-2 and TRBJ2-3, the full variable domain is EAGVAQSPRYKIIEKRQSVAFWCNPISGHATLYWYQQILGQGPKLLIQFQNNGVVDDSQLPKDRFSAERLKGVDSTLKIQPAKLEDSAVYLCASSLTGLAGETDTQYFGPGTRLTVL.

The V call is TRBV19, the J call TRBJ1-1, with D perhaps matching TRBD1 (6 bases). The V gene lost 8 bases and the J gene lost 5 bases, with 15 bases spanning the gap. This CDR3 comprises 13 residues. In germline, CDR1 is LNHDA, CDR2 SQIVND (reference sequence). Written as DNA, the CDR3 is TGTGCCAGTCAATTGGGAGGGGGGACTGAAGCTTTCTTT. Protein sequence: CASQLGGGTEAFF. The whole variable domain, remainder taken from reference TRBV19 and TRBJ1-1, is DGGITQSPKYLFRKEGQNVTLSCEQNLNHDAMYWYRQDPGQGLRLIYYSQIVNDFQKGDIAEGYSVSREKKESFPLTVTSAQKNPTAFYLCASQLGGGTEAFFGQGTRLTVV.

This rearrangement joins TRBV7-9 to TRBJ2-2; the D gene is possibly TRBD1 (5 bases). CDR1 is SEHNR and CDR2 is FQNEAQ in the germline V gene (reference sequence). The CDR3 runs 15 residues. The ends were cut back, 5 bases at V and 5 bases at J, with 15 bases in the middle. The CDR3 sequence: CASSPRRGMTGELFF. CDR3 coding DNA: TGTGCCAGCAGCCCGCGAAGGGGTATGACCGGGGAGCTGTTTTTT.